This paragraph reports one TCR beta chain. MiXCR was run by TCRdb on the 5' RACE reads, yielding one entry per CDR3 protein. The sample records about 96,000 distinct CDR3 sequences, approximately 16% being singletons. Germline lookup yields CDR1 SQVTM and CDR2 ANQGSEA. The CDR3 is made up of 13 amino acids. Between the trimmed V and J ends, which lost 2 bases and 2 bases, there was a span of 8 bases. The data were taken from a study of T cells of healthy individuals. The sequence was collected from a human donor in good health. The V gene is TRBV29-1, the J gene TRBJ2-3, with D uncertain. CDR3 bases: TGCAGCGTTGAACGGGCCAACACAGATACGCAGTATTTT. It specifies CSVERANTDTQYF.